This TCR beta chain originates from a study of blood T cell repertoires in COVID-19. The overall study: The United States, Italy and Spain provided the acute and convalescent COVID-19 samples. In each case, the material was cDNA or gDNA derived from T cells, B-cell-depleted T cells, or PBMCs.

V was trimmed by 4 bases and J by 1 base, leaving 7 bases between them. This CDR3 spans 14 amino acids. Germline CDR1 and CDR2: ENHRY and SYGVKD. Sequenced by immunoSEQ multiplex PCR; TCRdb stores in-frame clones only, minus some. The table has under 55,000 clones, under 90% seen once. This chain connects TRBV10-3 to TRBJ2-2, with D perhaps matching TRBD2 (6 bases). The sample taken for sequencing was peripheral blood. The TCR originated in a man aged 50 or older with acute or convalescent COVID-19. CDR3 protein: CAISGGENTGELFF. The CDR3 DNA sequence: TGTGCCATCAGTGGGGGGGAGAACACCGGGGAGCTGTTTTTT.